This T cell receptor beta chain was observed in a study of graft-versus-host responses after intestinal transplantation (dated by TCRdb to the early 2020s). Regarding the research as a whole: The transplants that recipients received were multivisceral, liver-intestinal, or isolated intestinal. Anti-thymocyte globulin induction was given to all recipients, followed by maintenance tacrolimus and steroids for approximately three years. After intestinal transplantation, graft-versus-host and host-versus-graft alloreactive T cell clones in the graft, circulation and bone marrow were tracked using bulk TCR-beta CDR3 sequencing. To identify alloreactive clones, pre-transplant mixed lymphocyte reaction products were sequenced and compared with unstimulated pre-transplant donor and recipient T cells. The cohort enrolled some 23 intestinal transplant recipients, one of whom was a retransplant, and 3 patients without pretransplant specimens were excluded. A peak of at least 4% donor T cells among recipient peripheral blood mononuclear cells was the definition used for donor T cell macrochimerism. Samples from three later patients were sequenced in-house on an Illumina MiSeq with MiXCR processing rather than by the commercial service.

Libraries came from the immunoSEQ multiplex PCR assay. For most patients, genomic DNA was isolated with the Qiagen DNeasy Blood and Tissue Kit and sent frozen to Adaptive Biotechnologies for TCR sequencing. Adaptive Biotechnologies carried out high-throughput TCR-beta CDR3 sequencing of genomic DNA for most patients. Per the original workflow: Adaptive's ImmunoSEQ software supplied the TCR sequencing data for around 19 patients, while MiXCR and VDJtools were used to process a few other patients. To correct CD4 versus CD8 sorting errors, sequences present in both subsets at a frequency ratio below 5:1 were removed. CDR3 nucleotide sequences shared between donor and recipient were removed because the origin of such sequences could not be assigned. At least 2-fold expansion over unstimulated cells and a minimum CFSE-low frequency of 0.002% (template counts) or 0.001% (read counts) were required for clones to be classified as alloreactive. Mappable clones were those detected in sequenced pre-transplant spleen, lymph node, or MLR CFSE-low populations of the donor or recipient. Cumulative frequency of alloreactive clones was calculated as a percentage of all sequences weighted by copy number. TCRdb re-hosts the immuneACCESS table, in-frame sequences only. Its copies lack some clones; in the studies checked, an unresolved V gene accounts for under half of them, and the cause for the rest is not known. The V and J calls and the clone size are those of that table, but D and trimming were determined from the DNA. A total of approximately 77,000 clones appear in this sample, roughly 89% of them only once. Approximately 0.35% of the sample rests with the top ten.

At the junction V is shortened by 5 bases and J by 6 bases, with 17 bases in between. Based on the germline V gene, the CDR1 and CDR2 sequences are MDHEN and SYDVKM. The CDR3 measures 16 amino acids from cysteine to phenylalanine. The sequence is cut down to CDR3 DNA, 48 bases in frame from base 1. With regard to this clone: The antigen it binds to is not known. No base qualities exist here, and no much larger clone lies one base off it.

The time point label, as the study defines it: cells obtained before transplantation from donor or recipient. CD3+CD4+ and CD3+CD8+ populations were FACS-sorted from unstimulated pre-transplant donor and recipient cells taken from spleen or lymph nodes. Results the study describes overall, beyond this receptor: The conclusions were limited by the relatively low number and heterogeneity of the intestinal transplant patients. Peak levels of circulating GvH clones were associated with declines in HvG clones early after transplant. In patients with donor T cell macrochimerism, the allografts had high GvH to HvG T cell clonal ratios. GvH clones were detected in recipient bone marrow, and some of these GvH clones were observed earlier in ileal mucosa or blood, consistent with an intestinal mucosal origin.

This clonotype was obtained from a human donor who received an intestinal transplant. The rearranged segments are TRBV28 and TRBJ1-6; the D gene is unclear. The material was unstimulated CD4+ T cells sorted from spleen or lymph node cells, obtained before intestinal transplant. Here is the DNA: TGTGCCAGCAGTCCGTCAGAGGGAGGGCGTAATTCACCCCTCCACTTT. It translates to CASSPSEGGRNSPLHF.